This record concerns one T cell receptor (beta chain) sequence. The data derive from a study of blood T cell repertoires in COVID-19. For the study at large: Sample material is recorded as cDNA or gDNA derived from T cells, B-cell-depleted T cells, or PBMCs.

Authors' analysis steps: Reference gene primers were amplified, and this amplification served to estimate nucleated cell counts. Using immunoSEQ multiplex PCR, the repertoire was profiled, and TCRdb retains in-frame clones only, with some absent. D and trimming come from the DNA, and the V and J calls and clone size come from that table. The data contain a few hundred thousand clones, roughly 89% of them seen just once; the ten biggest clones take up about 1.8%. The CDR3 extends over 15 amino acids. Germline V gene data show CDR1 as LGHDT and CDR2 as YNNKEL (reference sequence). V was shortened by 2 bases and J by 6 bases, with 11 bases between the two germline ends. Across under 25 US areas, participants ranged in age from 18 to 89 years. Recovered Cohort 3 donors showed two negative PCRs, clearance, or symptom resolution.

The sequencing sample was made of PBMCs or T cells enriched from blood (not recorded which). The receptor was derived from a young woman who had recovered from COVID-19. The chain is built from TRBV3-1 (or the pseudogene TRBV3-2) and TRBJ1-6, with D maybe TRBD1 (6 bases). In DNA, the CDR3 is TGTGCCAGCAGCCAATACAGGGATTTTAATTCACCCCTCCACTTT. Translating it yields CASSQYRDFNSPLHF.